This T cell receptor (beta chain) was sequenced during a study of blood T cells in healthy people across ages. Across the study: About one barcoded beta molecule was captured per two T cells (by template switching).

A J-beta primer mix and a sample-barcoded 5' primer were used in a second PCR of roughly 6 to 11 cycles. In TCRdb, the 5' RACE reads were re-called with MiXCR into one record per CDR3 protein. Of some 710,000 distinct CDR3 sequences in the sample, 20% to 25% were seen once. Specimen: blood. This receptor was identified in a man between 65 and 85 years old in good health.

The CDR3 region has the DNA TGCAGTGCTAGTCCTTTAGCGGGGGTCACAGATACGCAGTATTTT. It translates to CSASPLAGVTDTQYF. The chain joins TRBV20-1 to TRBJ2-3; 9 bases agree with TRBD2. The CDR3 sequence is 15 residues long. The V gene's germline CDR1 is DFQATT and CDR2 SNEGSKA (reference sequence). Trimming cost V 3 bases and J 2 bases; bases outside gene matches: 6.